The 9 T cell receptor beta chains below come from one sample, sequenced in a study of regulatory T cells in long-lasting Graves disease. iRepertoire HTBI primers and Arm-PCR of CDR3 regions built TCR beta libraries. Using its own MiXCR run on the multiplex PCR reads, TCRdb lists one record per CDR3 protein. The table has approximately 400,000 distinct CDR3 sequences, approximately 15% seen once. Time point defined: newly diagnosed GD, antithyroid drugs for less than 3 months. Researchers made the TCR library from RNA that was extracted from PBMCs. The data were also submitted as part of a second study, on T cells in Graves' hyperthyroidism and ophthalmopathy.

The sample in question was peripheral blood mononuclear cells (PBMCs), obtained at new diagnosis, from a patient treated with antithyroid drugs. All receptors derive from a woman between 40 and 55 years old with Graves disease.

There are many counts of this clonotype. The CDR3 loop reads CASSRTLTGELFF. DNA of the CDR3: TGTGCCAGCAGCCGGACTCTAACCGGGGAGCTGTTTTTT. This chain joins TRBV3-1 and TRBJ2-2, with D tentatively TRBD2 (5 bases). Germline V gene data show CDR1 as LGHDT and CDR2 as YNNKEL (reference sequence). V was trimmed by 4 bases and J by 5 bases, leaving 8 bases between them. CDR3 length: 13 amino acids. The complete variable domain, with remaining parts taken from reference TRBV3-1 and TRBJ2-2, reads DTAVSQTPKYLVTQMGNDKSIKCEQNLGHDTMYWYKQDSKKFLKIMFSYNNKELIINETVPNRFSPKSPDKAHLNLHINSLELGDSAVYFCASSRTLTGELFFGEGSRLTVL.

Turning to this clonotype: A much larger clone differs by one base, so this may be a read error. The V gene is TRBV5-1, the J gene TRBJ2-3, with TRBD2 matching over 9 bases. Looked up from germline, CDR1 is SGHRS and CDR2 is YFSETQ. The CDR3 loop spans 15 amino acids. CDR3 in amino acids: CASRRLAEGTETQYF. CDR3 DNA sequence: TGTGCCAGCAGGCGACTAGCGGAGGGGACAGAGACGCAGTATTTT.

Concerning this clonotype itself: It is likely a read error: a sequence one base away is far more abundant. Here the CDR3 omits its conserved ending phenylalanine or tryptophan, so a read error is the likely source. The rearrangement uses TRBV11-1 and TRBJ2-7, with D possibly matching TRBD1 (5 bases). CDR3 size: 15 residues. Trimming left V 2 bases short and J 2 bases short, with 13 bases between. Per the germline V gene, CDR1 is SGHAT and CDR2 is FQDESV (reference sequence). The CDR3 DNA is TGTGCCAGCAGCTTATCTGACAGTCCCACCTACGAGCAGTACCTC. This gives the protein CASSLSDSPTYEQYL.

This chain uses TRBV20-1 with TRBJ2-1; TRBD1 matches 7 bases. V trimming: 4 bases; J trimming: 6 bases; junction bases outside the gene matches: 6. Germline CDR1 is DFQATT and CDR2 is SNEGSKA (reference sequence). This CDR3 is built from 13 residues. The CDR3 region is CSANRDRANEQFF. The CDR3 nucleotides are TGCAGTGCTAATAGAGACAGGGCCAATGAGCAGTTCTTC.

This clonotype occurred many times. V is TRBV4-2 and J is TRBJ2-7; D may be TRBD2 (6 bases). CDR1 and CDR2 (germline): LGHNA, YNFKEQ. V was cut by 3 bases and J by 3 bases, with 18 bases left in between. There are 16 residues in the CDR3. CDR3 protein: CASSHRNGRSLYEQYF. CDR3 in DNA: TGTGCCAGCAGCCACAGAAACGGGAGAAGCCTCTACGAGCAGTACTTC.

Turning to this clonotype: With a far larger clone one base away, a read error is the likely cause. The rearrangement uses TRBV2 and TRBJ2-7, with TRBD1 matching over 10 bases. Germline lookup yields CDR1 SNHLY and CDR2 FYNNEI. CDR3 size: 14 residues. Germline trimming cut 1 base from V and 7 bases from J; bases unmatched to any gene: 4. CDR3 protein: CASSEGQGANEQYF. In nucleotides, the CDR3 is TGTGCCAGCAGTGAAGGACAGGGGGCAAATGAGCAGTACTTC.

The chain couples TRBV20-1 to TRBJ2-5; TRBD1 might be the D (7 bases). CDR1 and CDR2 (germline): DFQATT, SNEGSKA (reference sequence). This CDR3 has 14 amino acids. Trimming removed 8 bases from V and 3 bases from J, with 19 bases in between. CDR3 sequence reads: CSLLRGTVEETQYF. The CDR3 nucleotides are TGCAGTTTGCTGCGCGGGACAGTCGAAGAGACCCAGTACTTC.

This clonotype was detected ten times or more. The J gene is TRBJ2-1, the V gene TRBV28; D remains unclear. CDR1 MDHEN and CDR2 SYDVKM come from the germline V gene. Trimming pared 2 bases from V and 4 bases from J, leaving 15 bases between. The CDR3 length is 16 residues. The CDR3 DNA follows: TGTGCCAGCAGTTTAACGTCAAGGTGGGTTTACAATGAGCAGTTCTTC. Translating gives CASSLTSRWVYNEQFF.

The rearrangement uses TRBV6-1 and TRBJ2-3; D perhaps matches TRBD2 (7 bases). Trimming left V 9 bases short and J 7 bases short, with 17 bases between. The germline V gene has CDR1 MNHNS and CDR2 SASEGT. CDR3 length: 13 amino acids. CDR3 amino acids: CASGGGGVNTQYF. The CDR3 DNA is TGTGCCAGTGGAGGGGGAGGGGTGAATACGCAGTATTTT.